These 27 T cell receptor beta chains originate from one sample sequenced in a study of identical twins. TCRdb itself ran the 5' RACE reads through MiXCR, one entry per CDR3 protein. The sample records about 900,000 distinct CDR3 sequences, approximately 13% being singletons. These data are also associated with another study on yellow fever vaccine responses in identical twins.

Sequencing used PBMCs. Every receptor here comes from a woman aged 18-30 years in good health.

CDR3 sequence reads: CASSLVGTGTDEQYF. The CDR3 DNA follows: TGTGCCAGCAGCTTAGTCGGGACAGGGACGGACGAGCAGTACTTC. V usage is TRBV7-3 and J usage is TRBJ2-7; 9 positions agree with TRBD1. Unmatched junction bases numbered 7, after V lost 2 bases and J lost 5 bases. The CDR3 has 15 amino acids. Germline values: CDR1 SGHTA, CDR2 FQGTGA. The full variable domain, its missing parts supplied by reference TRBV7-3 and TRBJ2-7, is GAGVSQTPSNKVTEKGKYVELRCDPISGHTALYWYRQSLGQGPEFLIYFQGTGAADDSGLPNDRFFAVRPEGSVSTLKIQRTERGDSAVYLCASSLVGTGTDEQYFGPGTRLTVT.

Only a few counts were recorded for this clonotype. V usage is TRBV6-1 and J usage is TRBJ2-1, with 9 nucleotides matching TRBD2. The CDR3 totals 15 residues. CDR1 MNHNS and CDR2 SASEGT come from the germline V gene. V shed 3 bases, J shed 9 bases, and the junction held 9 bases outside the gene matches. The CDR3 here is CASSEDAGGPREQFF. The CDR3 coding sequence is TGTGCCAGCAGTGAGGACGCGGGAGGGCCACGTGAGCAGTTCTTC.

The chain recombines TRBV2 with TRBJ2-7; 8 nucleotides align to TRBD2. Germline assignment: CDR1 SNHLY and CDR2 FYNNEI. This CDR3 has 16 amino acids. The trim removed 6 bases at V and 2 bases at J, leaving 12 bases unmatched. This chain's CDR3 is CASRPPSSGYPYEQYF. The CDR3 nucleotides are TGTGCCAGCAGGCCACCCTCTAGCGGGTATCCCTACGAGCAGTACTTC.

This clonotype was counted a few times. The V and J genes are TRBV2 and TRBJ2-1, with 7 nucleotides matching TRBD1. In germline, CDR1 is SNHLY, CDR2 FYNNEI. The CDR3 is 14 residues long. V lost 6 bases, J lost 4 bases, and 6 bases stayed unmatched. The CDR3: CASRRQGRYNEQFF. CDR3 bases: TGTGCCAGCAGAAGACAGGGAAGATACAATGAGCAGTTCTTC.

This chain joins TRBV9 and TRBJ2-5; TRBD2 is a possible D gene (6 bases). The germline gives CDR1 SGDLS, CDR2 YYNGEE. The CDR3 totals 15 residues. V lost 4 bases and J lost 1, with 14 bases in between. As DNA, the CDR3 is TGTGCCAGCAGCCCGTGGCGGGGCAGCCAAGAGACCCAGTACTTC. Amino acid sequence: CASSPWRGSQETQYF.

For the CDR3, the DNA is TGTGCCATCAGTGAGACAGGGACTAGCTCCTACGAGCAGTACTTC. It yields the protein CAISETGTSSYEQYF. This sequence joins TRBV10-3 and TRBJ2-7, with TRBD2 matching 8 bases. The CDR3 runs to 15 residues. The J segment lost 0 bases and the V segment lost 2 bases, leaving 3 bases of the junction unmatched. CDR1 is ENHRY and CDR2 is SYGVKD in the germline V gene.

V gene TRBV20-1 combines with J gene TRBJ2-5, with 11 positions matching TRBD1. V was clipped by 1 base and J by 1 base; unmatched bases: 2. Germline loops: CDR1 DFQATT, CDR2 SNEGSKA (reference sequence). CDR3 size: 15 residues. The chain's CDR3 is CSARVGTGGQETQYF. The CDR3 coding sequence is TGCAGTGCTAGAGTAGGGACAGGGGGCCAAGAGACCCAGTACTTC.

The chain links TRBV7-9 to TRBJ1-2; D unresolved. Per germline, CDR1 SEHNR and CDR2 FQNEAQ (reference sequence). The CDR3 loop spans 11 amino acids. Trimming shortened V by 10 bases and J by 5 bases, and 11 bases separated the two germline ends. The CDR3 loop is CATAGSYGYTF. The CDR3 bases are TGTGCCACTGCGGGGTCATATGGCTACACCTTC.

The table lists this clonotype with many counts. V and J are TRBV28 and TRBJ2-1; 7 bases agree with TRBD2. In germline, CDR1 is MDHEN, CDR2 SYDVKM. The CDR3 covers 15 residues. V lost 8 bases to trimming and J lost 4 bases; unmatched junction nucleotides: 11. The CDR3 is CASSPAGDPYNEQFF. The CDR3 DNA is TGTGCCAGCTCCCCGGCGGGGGACCCTTACAATGAGCAGTTCTTC.

This clonotype was picked up many times. The rearrangement joins TRBV4-1 to TRBJ1-3; D not resolved. This CDR3 contains 12 residues. V was shortened by 3 bases and J by 3 bases, with 3 bases between the two germline ends. The germline V gene encodes CDR1 MGHRA and CDR2 YSYEKL. CDR3 sequence reads: CASSQFGNTIYF. The DNA for the CDR3 is TGCGCCAGCAGCCAGTTTGGAAACACCATATATTTT.

This clonotype was observed at least ten times. The V gene is TRBV12-3 or TRBV12-4, the J gene TRBJ2-1; 10 positions agree with TRBD2. Trimming at V came to 4 bases and at J to 7 bases, leaving 10 bases not matched to a gene. The CDR3 sequence is 16 residues long. The CDR3 region has the DNA TGTGCCAGCAGTTCTACCAGCGGGAGGGCTCATAATGAGCAGTTCTTC. It encodes CASSSTSGRAHNEQFF.

This clonotype has a count of ten or more. V usage is TRBV5-1 and J usage is TRBJ2-7; unclear D gene. The length of the CDR3 is 16 residues. In germline, CDR1 is SGHRS, CDR2 YFSETQ. Trimming took 0 bases from V and 1 from J, leaving 14 bases between them. In nucleotides, the CDR3 is TGCGCCAGCAGCTTGGGACCCCCTCGAGGTTCCTACGAGCAGTACGTC. The encoded protein is CASSLGPPRGSYEQYV.

In this sample, this clonotype turned up once. The gene calls are TRBV6-1 and TRBJ2-3; D unclear. The ends were cut back, 4 bases at V and 0 bases at J, with 11 bases in the middle. CDR1 is MNHNS, CDR2 SASEGT, per germline. The CDR3 is 15 residues long. In nucleotides, the CDR3 is TGTGCCAGCAGTGTTCAAGCAGTTAGCACAGATACGCAGTATTTT. Amino acid sequence: CASSVQAVSTDTQYF.

This clonotype has only a few counts. The chain joins TRBV5-1 to TRBJ2-1; D gene uncertain. The CDR3 sequence is 15 residues long. CDR1 SGHRS and CDR2 YFSETQ come from the germline V gene. With 0 bases removed from V and 0 bases from J, the gap between germline ends came to 7 bases. CDR3 amino acids: CASSLGFNSYNEQFF. As DNA, the CDR3 is TGCGCCAGCAGCTTGGGCTTCAACTCCTACAATGAGCAGTTCTTC.

This clonotype was detected ten times or more. This chain links TRBV20-1 with TRBJ2-5; TRBD2 might be the D (5 bases). CDR3 length: 18 residues. The V end was cut by 4 bases, the J end by 0 bases, with 24 bases between. From germline, CDR1 is DFQATT and CDR2 SNEGSKA (reference sequence). CDR3: CSAIIFSFQRTYQETQYF. The CDR3, as DNA: TGCAGTGCTATAATTTTTTCTTTCCAGCGGACGTACCAAGAGACCCAGTACTTC.

This clonotype was picked up a small number of times. The chain employs TRBV21-1 and TRBJ1-1. TRBV21-1 is classified as a pseudogene. This CDR3 spans 12 amino acids. DNA of the CDR3: TGTGCCAGCAGCAAGGGTTCGGTGATAGCTTTCTTT. Translation: CASSKGSVIAFF.

V and J are TRBV6-1 and TRBJ2-2, with D perhaps matching TRBD1 (6 bases). This CDR3 region has 14 residues. CDR1 MNHNS and CDR2 SASEGT come from the germline V gene. The V end was cut by 10 bases, the J end by 0 bases, with 12 bases between. CDR3 region: CATVDRSNTGELFF. The CDR3 region has the DNA TGTGCCACCGTTGACAGGTCGAACACCGGGGAGCTGTTTTTT.

V usage is TRBV7-9 and J usage is TRBJ2-7; 11 nucleotides align to TRBD2. This CDR3 contains 15 residues. V was pared by 4 bases and J by 2 bases, with 4 bases of the junction left unmatched. Germline CDR1 is SEHNR and CDR2 is FQNEAQ (reference sequence). The CDR3 is CASSSETSGAYEQYF. The CDR3 DNA sequence: TGTGCCAGCAGCTCCGAGACTAGCGGGGCCTACGAGCAGTACTTC.

This chain links TRBV5-1 with TRBJ2-2; weak D call: TRBD2 (6 bases). In germline, CDR1 is SGHRS, CDR2 YFSETQ. The CDR3 spans 13 residues. The V end was cut by 4 bases, the J end by 5 bases, with 9 bases between. The CDR3 sequence is CASSRDLTGELFF. DNA for the CDR3: TGCGCCAGCAGCCGGGACTTAACCGGGGAGCTGTTTTTT.

This clonotype was detected ten times or more. This chain links TRBV7-9 with TRBJ1-6, with D hard to call. Between the trimmed V and J ends, which lost 5 bases and 9 bases, there was a span of 17 bases. Germline V lookup: CDR1 SEHNR, CDR2 FQNEAQ (reference sequence). The CDR3 is made up of 15 amino acids. In DNA form, the CDR3 reads TGTGCCAGCAGCCCAACCGACATTTCGCTTTCACCCCTCCACTTT. Protein sequence: CASSPTDISLSPLHF.

This clonotype was picked up many times. The chain joins TRBV6-1 to TRBJ1-2; D perhaps matches TRBD1 (5 bases). The CDR3 length is 15 residues. V lost 4 bases, J lost 6 bases, and 18 bases lay in between. Germline CDR1 MNHNS, CDR2 SASEGT. CDR3 in DNA: TGTGCCAGCAGTGTTTCACCGGGACCGTTTAATGGCTACACCTTC. It codes for CASSVSPGPFNGYTF.

This clonotype was observed a few times. The chain's CDR3 is CASSLAIPYNEQFF. The CDR3 DNA reads TGTGCCAGCAGCTTAGCCATCCCCTACAATGAGCAGTTCTTC. The chain has TRBV7-3 and TRBJ2-1, with D unresolved. Trimming pared 2 bases from V and 2 bases from J, leaving 7 bases between. CDR1 SGHTA and CDR2 FQGTGA come from the germline V gene. The CDR3 totals 14 residues.

In this sample, this clonotype turned up many times. The chain links TRBV11-2 to TRBJ2-3; TRBD2 matches 8 bases. The CDR3 covers 15 residues. Per the germline V gene, CDR1 is SGHAT and CDR2 is FQNNGV. Germline trimming cut 2 bases from V and 1 base from J; bases unmatched to any gene: 2. CDR3 residues: CASSLQLAGTDTQYF. The CDR3 nucleotides are TGTGCCAGCAGCTTACAACTAGCGGGCACAGATACGCAGTATTTT.

This clonotype was counted many times. The chain has TRBV7-9 and TRBJ1-2; 7 bases agree with TRBD1. The V gene's germline CDR1 is SEHNR and CDR2 FQNEAQ (reference sequence). CDR3 length: 16 amino acids. The ends lost 1 base at V and 6 bases at J; junction bases unmatched: 11. Here the CDR3 DNA reads TGTGCCAGCAGCTTAGGGTGGGGAGACAGGGATGATGGCTACACCTTC. It yields the protein CASSLGWGDRDDGYTF.

In its sample, this clonotype was seen a few times. The chain uses TRBV6-5 and TRBJ1-4, with D possibly matching TRBD1 (5 bases). The length of the CDR3 is 12 residues. V was pared by 6 bases and J by 10 bases, with 12 bases between. Germline V lookup: CDR1 MNHEY, CDR2 SVGAGI. CDR3 protein: CASRDSAGKLFF. The CDR3 coding sequence is TGTGCCAGCAGAGACAGCGCGGGAAAACTGTTTTTT.

This clonotype was seen more than once but under ten times. This chain uses TRBV7-8 with TRBJ2-1; weak D call: TRBD1 (5 bases). V dropped 8 bases and J dropped 8 bases, with 16 bases sitting between them. Germline loops: CDR1 SGHVS, CDR2 FQNEAQ. CDR3 length equals 13 residues. DNA of the CDR3: TGTGCCAGCCGCCACGGTGGCAGGGATGAGCAGTTCTTC. Amino acids: CASRHGGRDEQFF.

This clonotype appeared a few times. The chain is built from TRBV13 and TRBJ2-3; 10 bases map to TRBD2. The germline CDR1 and CDR2 sequences are PRHDT and FYEKMQ (reference sequence). V lost 1 base and J lost 6; bases outside the gene matches: 4. The CDR3 is 15 residues long. The CDR3 DNA reads TGTGCCAGCAGCTTAGCTCTAGCGGGGGCTGATACGCAGTATTTT. Translating it yields CASSLALAGADTQYF.